This T cell receptor beta chain emerged from a study of CD8+ T cells in alopecia areata. Background on the study: Tofacitinib was taken orally by treated patients, and the dose was 5 to 10 mg twice daily.

CDR1 and CDR2 from the germline V gene are MGHRA and YSYEKL. The CDR3 contains 19 residues. V was pared by 4 bases and J by 0 bases, with 21 bases between. This clone occurred a few times. What it recognizes is unknown. Study results and caveats: Administration of tofacitinib significantly diminished scalp clonality and expanded CD8+ clones within the top 100.

Once RNA had been extracted, it was reverse transcribed into cDNA to act as the sequencing template. TCRdb keeps only in-frame clones here, not all; method: immunoSEQ multiplex PCR. The data contain 150,000 to 200,000 clones, about 61% of them singletons. Treatment: oral pan-JAK inhibitor, 5-10 mg twice daily. PBMCs served as the source from which CD4+ and CD8+ T cells were sorted. Sequences were derived from CD4+ T cells sorted from blood, sampled around week 55, from a patient treated with tofacitinib. This clonotype originated in a human donor with alopecia areata. The genes are TRBV4-1 and TRBJ2-2; TRBD2 is a possible D gene (7 bases). In DNA, the CDR3 is TGCGCCAGCAGCCGGTCTGGGGGGGGCGCAATCGCGAACACCGGGGAGCTGTTTTTT. The encoded protein is CASSRSGGGAIANTGELFF.